Each of the 32 T cell receptor beta chains below was sequenced from the same sample in a study of cytomegalovirus exposure and HLA in healthy donors. Sequencing used immunoSEQ multiplex PCR; TCRdb keeps in-frame clones, though not all of them. The sample gives about 110,000 clones, under 85% of which show up once; roughly 3% is in the top ten. Material for sequencing was PBMCs. These receptors all stem from a woman aged 18-29 years in good health and CMV-seronegative.

V usage is TRBV27 and J usage is TRBJ1-2, with a weak D call TRBD1 (6 bases). CDR3 length equals 16 residues. Trimming cost V 0 bases and J 5 bases, with 16 bases left between them. Germline CDR1 reads MNHEY; CDR2 reads SMNVEV (reference sequence). CDR3 loop: CASSLSPPGHLYGYTF. DNA for the CDR3: TGTGCCAGCAGTTTATCGCCTCCGGGACACCTTTATGGCTACACCTTC.

The rearrangement joins TRBV2 to TRBJ2-7; the D gene is possibly TRBD1 (6 bases). Germline V gene sequence: CDR1 SNHLY, CDR2 FYNNEI. The CDR3 is made up of 15 amino acids. With 6 bases removed from V and 0 bases from J, the gap between germline ends came to 15 bases. The CDR3 DNA reads as TGTGCCAGCAGGGACAGACTTTATATCTCCTACGAGCAGTACTTC. This sequence encodes CASRDRLYISYEQYF.

V and J are TRBV30 and TRBJ1-5; tentatively, D is TRBD1 (5 bases). V was trimmed by 0 bases and J by 7 bases, leaving 16 bases between them. This CDR3 is 15 amino acids long. Germline V gene lookup returns CDR1 GTSNPN and CDR2 SVGIG (reference sequence). This chain's CDR3 is CAWSVRGRGEQPQHF. The CDR3 nucleotides are TGTGCCTGGAGTGTACGGGGACGGGGGGAACAGCCCCAGCATTTT.

The chain joins TRBV28 to TRBJ2-7; 7 bases match TRBD2. Germline V CDR1 and CDR2: MDHEN, SYDVKM. This CDR3 is built from 16 residues. After removal of 6 bases from V and 0 bases from J, the junction contained 11 bases not matched to a gene. CDR3 nucleotides: TGTGCCAGCAGCTCTGGGGGGGGGAAAGACTCCTACGAGCAGTACTTC. As protein: CASSSGGGKDSYEQYF.

This chain uses TRBV11-2 with TRBJ2-7, with D possibly TRBD2 on 6 matching bases. Trimming removed 3 bases at V and 2 bases at J, with 23 bases between. The CDR3 length is 18 residues. The V gene's germline CDR1 is SGHAT and CDR2 FQNNGV. CDR3 sequence (DNA): TGTGCCAGCAGCTTTCCCAAACGCGGGATCGGAAGCCCCTACGAGCAGTACTTC. Translating it yields CASSFPKRGIGSPYEQYF.

The rearrangement uses TRBV28 and TRBJ1-2; 8 nucleotides line up with TRBD1. Germline CDR1 reads MDHEN; CDR2 reads SYDVKM. The CDR3 spans 18 residues. After removal of 4 bases from V and 0 bases from J, the junction contained 13 bases not matched to a gene. The CDR3 DNA reads as TGTGCCAGCAGTTCCGCAGTGCTCCGGGACAGGACTAACTATGGCTACACCTTC. It translates to CASSSAVLRDRTNYGYTF.

The chain recombines TRBV5-4 with TRBJ1-4; the D is unclear. Trimming removed 4 bases from V and 7 bases from J, with 14 bases in between. In germline, CDR1 is SGHNT, CDR2 YYREEE (reference sequence). The CDR3 consists of 14 residues. The CDR3 nucleotides are TGTGCCAGCAGCCTCAAAGCTGGCGGTGAAAAACTGTTTTTT. This codes for CASSLKAGGEKLFF.

V is TRBV7-6 and J is TRBJ2-1; D might be TRBD1 (5 bases). CDR1 is SGHVS, CDR2 FNYEAQ, per germline. Deletions cut 1 base from V and 9 bases from J, with 13 bases between. The CDR3 sequence is 14 residues long. The CDR3 nucleotides are TGTGCCAGCAGCTTAGTAGGGGTAGCCAGTGAGCAGTTCTTC. Translation gives CASSLVGVASEQFF.

The J gene is TRBJ2-3, the V gene TRBV2, with 9 nucleotides matching TRBD2. With V trimmed by 7 bases and J by 1 base, 6 bases remained unmatched. This CDR3 is built from 15 residues. Germline CDR1 is SNHLY and CDR2 is FYNNEI. In nucleotides, the CDR3 is TGTGCCAGCACCGGGGGCGGGGGGGGCACAGATACGCAGTATTTT. The encoded protein is CASTGGGGGTDTQYF.

The chain employs TRBV5-8 and TRBJ2-7, with no clear D. V lost 3 bases and J lost 3, with 4 bases in between. Germline V CDR1 and CDR2: SGHTS, YDEGEE. This CDR3 region has 11 residues. The CDR3 DNA sequence: TGTGCCAGCAGCTCTTACTACGAGCAGTACTTC. Its protein product is CASSSYYEQYF.

The V and J genes are TRBV5-1 and TRBJ1-2; 8 nucleotides match TRBD1. The CDR3 spans 16 residues. Looked up from germline, CDR1 is SGHRS and CDR2 is YFSETQ. The junction had 11 bases not matched to a gene; V was cut back by 3 bases and J by 4 bases. As DNA, the CDR3 is TGCGCCAGCAGCTCGTCGGACAGGGTAGTTAGCTATGGCTACACCTTC. It codes for CASSSSDRVVSYGYTF.

This chain links TRBV7-6 with TRBJ2-5; TRBD2 aligns across 8 bases. The germline CDR1 and CDR2 sequences are SGHVS and FNYEAQ. The CDR3 loop spans 15 amino acids. After removal of 5 bases from V and 3 bases from J, the junction contained 8 bases not matched to a gene. The CDR3 is CASSRIDSGEETQYF. In DNA form, the CDR3 reads TGTGCCAGCAGCCGTATTGATAGCGGGGAAGAGACCCAGTACTTC.

The chain has TRBV4-1 and TRBJ2-3; D remains unclear. The CDR3 runs to 17 residues. Germline assignment: CDR1 MGHRA and CDR2 YSYEKL. V dropped 1 base and J dropped 4 bases, with 18 bases sitting between them. The CDR3 region has the DNA TGCGCCAGCAGCCAAGTCGGCGCGGTTAGTCAGTCAGATACGCAGTATTTT. Protein sequence: CASSQVGAVSQSDTQYF.

The CDR3 sequence is CASSVSGKNTEAFF. DNA for the CDR3: TGTGCCAGCAGCGTATCAGGGAAGAACACTGAAGCTTTCTTT. The chain uses TRBV9 and TRBJ1-1; maybe TRBD1 (5 bases). V was pared by 1 base and J by 1 base, with 8 bases between. The CDR3 is 14 amino acids. Per the germline V gene, CDR1 is SGDLS and CDR2 is YYNGEE.

This chain joins TRBV9 and TRBJ2-7; the match to TRBD2 covers 9 bases. CDR1 is SGDLS, CDR2 YYNGEE, per germline. CDR3 length: 15 amino acids. V lost 2 bases to trimming and J lost 2 bases; unmatched junction nucleotides: 5. CDR3 in DNA: TGTGCCAGCAGCGTCACTAGCGGGCCCACCTACGAGCAGTACTTC. This encodes CASSVTSGPTYEQYF.

A word on this clone: Additional DNA sequences in this sample encode the identical CDR3. The chain links TRBV27 to TRBJ1-1, with 11 bases lining up with TRBD1. The junction had 2 bases not matched to a gene; V was cut back by 3 bases and J by 5 bases. CDR3 size: 14 residues. Per germline, CDR1 MNHEY and CDR2 SMNVEV (reference sequence). CDR3 nucleotide sequence: TGTGCCAGCAGTTTGGGGACAGGGGGGACTGAAGCTTTCTTT. Its translation: CASSLGTGGTEAFF.

V usage is TRBV7-8 and J usage is TRBJ1-6; 8 bases line up with TRBD1. V gave up 6 bases and J gave up 8 bases; unmatched junction bases: 6. CDR3 length: 14 amino acids. Looked up from germline, CDR1 is SGHVS and CDR2 is FQNEAQ. In nucleotides, the CDR3 is TGTGCCAGCAGGCCCGGGACAGGAGATTCACCCCTCCACTTT. This sequence encodes CASRPGTGDSPLHF.

The chain uses TRBV5-1 and TRBJ2-1; 8 nucleotides match TRBD1. Germline assignment: CDR1 SGHRS and CDR2 YFSETQ. CDR3 length: 16 residues. V was clipped by 4 bases and J by 8 bases; unmatched bases: 14. This CDR3 reads CASSHGQGGWVDEQFF. In nucleotides, the CDR3 is TGCGCCAGCAGCCACGGACAGGGCGGATGGGTCGATGAGCAGTTCTTC.

This chain links TRBV7-3 with TRBJ1-1, with D hard to call. Germline V lookup: CDR1 SGHTA, CDR2 FQGTGA. Trimming pared 6 bases from V and 1 base from J, leaving 9 bases between. This CDR3 contains 13 residues. The CDR3 nucleotides read TGTGCCAGCAGTTCTCAGAAGAACACTGAAGCTTTCTTT. Its translation is CASSSQKNTEAFF.

V is TRBV27 and J is TRBJ1-2, with D possibly matching TRBD1 (6 bases). Trimming took off 3 bases at V and 2 bases at J, with 16 bases between the two ends. Germline CDR1 MNHEY, CDR2 SMNVEV (reference sequence). The CDR3 has 16 residues. CDR3 nucleotides: TGTGCCAGCAGTTTTCTCCCTGGGGGGGCCAACTATGGCTACACCTTC. This translates into CASSFLPGGANYGYTF.

The genes are TRBV25-1 and TRBJ2-2; D call uncertain. The CDR3 covers 16 residues. V gave up 4 bases and J gave up 4 bases, with 16 bases separating them. CDR1 and CDR2 (germline): MGHDK, SYGVNS. Written as DNA, the CDR3 is TGTGCCAGCAGTGGATTAGAAAACACAGTCACCGGGGAGCTGTTTTTT. Its protein product is CASSGLENTVTGELFF.

The chain recombines TRBV18 with TRBJ2-7; no definite D call. There are 13 residues in the CDR3. CDR1 KGHSH and CDR2 LQKENI come from the germline V gene. Trimming stripped 6 bases from V and 1 base from J, with 10 bases between. The CDR3 DNA follows: TGTGCCAGCTCCCCCACAGATTCCTACGAGCAGTACTTC. Its protein is CASSPTDSYEQYF. Looking up the rest from reference TRBV18 and TRBJ2-7 gives the full variable domain: NAGVMQNPRHLVRRRGQEARLRCSPMKGHSHVYWYRQLPEEGLKFMVYLQKENIIDESGMPKERFSAEFPKEGPSILRIQQVVRGDSAAYFCASSPTDSYEQYFGPGTRLTVT.

The rearrangement uses TRBV19 and TRBJ1-1; D not resolved. The length of the CDR3 is 13 residues. The ends were cut back, 3 bases at V and 2 bases at J, with 7 bases in the middle. In germline, CDR1 is LNHDA, CDR2 SQIVND (reference sequence). In nucleotides, the CDR3 is TGTGCCAGTAGTATCTCGGGTAACACTGAAGCTTTCTTT. This sequence encodes CASSISGNTEAFF.

The V gene is TRBV2, the J gene TRBJ2-3; D unclear. The CDR3 has 14 residues. V dropped 2 bases and J dropped 4 bases, with 10 bases sitting between them. Germline CDR1 SNHLY, CDR2 FYNNEI. CDR3 in amino acids: CASSEWLSADTQYF. CDR3 DNA: TGTGCCAGCAGTGAATGGCTGTCTGCAGATACGCAGTATTTT.

The chain recombines TRBV5-4 with TRBJ2-5, with TRBD1 matching 11 bases. The CDR3 totals 15 residues. Trimming at V came to 2 bases and at J to 5 bases, leaving 5 bases not matched to a gene. Germline V CDR1 and CDR2: SGHNT, YYREEE (reference sequence). CDR3 sequence reads: CASSLRTGGVETQYF. Written as DNA, the CDR3 is TGTGCCAGCAGCTTAAGGACAGGGGGCGTCGAGACCCAGTACTTC.

This rearrangement joins TRBV6-5 to TRBJ2-7; D remains unclear. Germline CDR1 and CDR2: MNHEY and SVGAGI. The CDR3 spans 16 residues. V lost 0 bases and J 4 bases, leaving 16 bases between the germline ends. CDR3 DNA sequence: TGTGCCAGCAGTTACTCGGCCGAGACAAAAAGTTACGAGCAGTACTTC. It translates to CASSYSAETKSYEQYF.

This CDR3 reads CASSEALFGQPQHF. The DNA for the CDR3 is TGTGCCAGCAGTGAAGCGCTTTTCGGTCAGCCCCAGCATTTT. The chain couples TRBV6-1 to TRBJ1-5; no clear D gene. Germline CDR1 and CDR2: MNHNS and SASEGT. V lost 0 bases to trimming and J lost 6 bases, with 9 bases between them. The CDR3 totals 14 residues.

The chain carries TRBV30 and TRBJ1-5; 8 positions agree with TRBD1. J gave up 7 bases and V 5 bases, and 7 bases lay outside the gene matches. The CDR3 extends over 13 amino acids. In germline, CDR1 is GTSNPN, CDR2 SVGIG (reference sequence). CDR3 loop: CAWDQGAGQPQHF. The DNA of the CDR3 is TGTGCCTGGGATCAGGGGGCAGGCCAGCCCCAGCATTTT.

CDR3 in amino acids: CASSWRGQNTEAFF. The DNA for the CDR3 is TGTGCCAGCAGTTGGCGGGGGCAGAACACTGAAGCTTTCTTT. This rearrangement joins TRBV27 to TRBJ1-1, with TRBD1 as a possible D gene (6 bases). The CDR3 covers 14 residues. Deletions cut 4 bases from V and 1 base from J, with 10 bases between. CDR1 and CDR2 from the germline V gene are MNHEY and SMNVEV (reference sequence).

This chain joins TRBV7-2 and TRBJ2-5; TRBD2 aligns across 8 bases. The germline gives CDR1 SGHTA, CDR2 FQGNSA. This CDR3 spans 16 amino acids. The ends lost 2 bases at V and 2 bases at J; junction bases unmatched: 7. The DNA of the CDR3 is TGTGCCAGCAGCTTAATCGGGAGGGAGGGGCAAGAGACCCAGTACTTC. It yields the protein CASSLIGREGQETQYF.

This clone appeared a single time. The chain has TRBV25-1 and TRBJ2-7; 7 bases align to TRBD1. The CDR3 sequence is 15 residues long. Germline CDR1 reads MGHDK; CDR2 reads SYGVNS. V dropped 1 base and J dropped 6; count of bases not matched to a gene: 9. In nucleotides, the CDR3 is TGTGCCAGCAGTGAATCTCCTGACAGGGTTGGCGAGCAGTACTTC. It codes for CASSESPDRVGEQYF.

The CDR3 loop is CAWSTNSGALETQYF. The CDR3 nucleotides read TGTGCCTGGAGTACAAATAGCGGGGCTCTAGAGACCCAGTACTTC. V is TRBV30 and J is TRBJ2-5; 8 positions agree with TRBD2. CDR1 is GTSNPN, CDR2 SVGIG, per germline (reference sequence). The ends lost 2 bases at V and 4 bases at J; junction bases unmatched: 9. The CDR3 length is 15 residues.